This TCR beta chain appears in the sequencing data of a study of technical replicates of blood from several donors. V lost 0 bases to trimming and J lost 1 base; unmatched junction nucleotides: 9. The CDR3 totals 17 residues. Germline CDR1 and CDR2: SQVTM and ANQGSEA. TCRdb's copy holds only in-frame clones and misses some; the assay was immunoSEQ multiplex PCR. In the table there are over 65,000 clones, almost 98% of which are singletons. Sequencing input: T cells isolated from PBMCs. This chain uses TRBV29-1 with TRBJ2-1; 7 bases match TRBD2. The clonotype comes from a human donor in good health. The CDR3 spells CSVEDQRGGGSYNEQFF. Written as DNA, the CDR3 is TGCAGCGTTGAAGATCAGAGGGGCGGGGGTTCCTACAATGAGCAGTTCTTC.